The source of this TCR beta chain is a study of T-cell reconstitution after alpha-beta-depleted transplantation in children. During its preparation, the TCRbeta library received unique molecular identifiers. TCRdb independently ran MiXCR on the PCR reads; one entry per CDR3 protein. The sample shows more than 150,000 distinct CDR3 sequences, approximately 6.8% of them seen only once. The germline gives CDR1 SGHRS, CDR2 YFSETQ. The V and J ends lost 4 bases and 3 bases, in that order; junction bases with no gene match: 4. The CDR3 runs to 15 residues. This clonotype appeared many times. This sequence originates from a human donor who donated a stem cell graft to a child with Wiskott-Aldrich syndrome. The chain links TRBV5-1 to TRBJ2-1, with TRBD1 identical over 10 bases. Material: PBMCs from the stem cell graft donor, obtained from the stem cell graft. The CDR3 DNA follows: TGCGCCAGCAGCGTGGGACAGGGGTTCTACAATGAGCAGTTCTTC. Its protein is CASSVGQGFYNEQFF.